Listed below are T cell receptor beta chains from one sample, sequenced in a study of vaccination and CD4 T cells after COVID-19. No antigen has been identified for these receptors. TCRdb redid the calling of the PCR reads with MiXCR, one entry per CDR3 protein. Of 6,000 to 8,500 distinct CDR3 sequences listed, 74% were seen once; the top ten hold roughly 14%. Sequenced input: CD4+ T cells from blood, cultured in vitro. These receptor sequences come from a human donor who had recovered from COVID-19. Each CDR3 is given with its conserved first and last residue. D genes are given only for firm matches. Clone size appears in some rows only: once, few, many, or a class for an expanded clone.

>TRBJ2-5|-|-|TRBV19
TGTGCCAGTGCTCCCAGGGGAGAAGAGACCCAGTACTTC
CASAPRGEETQYF
>TRBJ1-6|-|-|TRBV20-1
TGCAGTGCTAGAATGCAGGGGCTAGGTTCACCCCTCCACTTT
CSARMQGLGSPLHF
>TRBJ1-1|-|-|TRBV4-1
TGCGCCAGCAGCCAAGATCATAGAGGGTCTGAAGCTTTCTTT
CASSQDHRGSEAFF
>TRBJ2-7|-|few|TRBV6-2/TRBV6-3
TGTGCCAGCAGTCCCTACTCCGGGGGACTCGAGCAGTACTTC
CASSPYSGGLEQYF
>TRBJ1-1|-|-|TRBV6-2/TRBV6-3
TGTGCCAGCAGCCGCGGCGGACGGAACATGAACACTGAAGCTTTCTTT
CASSRGGRNMNTEAFF
>TRBJ1-5|-|-|TRBV28
TGTGCCAGCAGTCATACGGCGGGAAATCAGCCCCAGCATTTT
CASSHTAGNQPQHF
>TRBJ1-5|TRBD1|-|TRBV19
TGTGCCAGTAGTATCCGCAGGGGGCAGCAGCCCCAGCATTTT
CASSIRRGQQPQHF
>TRBJ1-6|-|-|TRBV4-2
TGTGCCAGCAGGGCCGGGACAAGAGATTCACCCCTCCACTTT
CASRAGTRDSPLHF
>TRBJ2-3|-|-|TRBV20-1
TGCAGTGCTAGAATTCAGGGGAGGGTCACAGATACGCAGTATTTT
CSARIQGRVTDTQYF
>TRBJ2-5|-|-|TRBV9
TGTGCCAGCAGCGCCAGATTCAGAGTCCAAGAGACCCAGTACTTC
CASSARFRVQETQYF
>TRBJ1-2|-|-|TRBV18
TGTGCCAGCTCACCCGCTATCACAGGCTATTTTGGCTACACCTTC
CASSPAITGYFGYTF
>TRBJ1-5|-|few|TRBV6-1
TGTGCCAGCAGTCCAGGAGGGGGGGAGGGCAATCAGCCCCAGCATTTT
CASSPGGGEGNQPQHF
>TRBJ2-2|-|-|TRBV27
TGTGCCAGCAGTTTCCTCGGGACCGGGGAGCTGTTTTTT
CASSFLGTGELFF
>TRBJ1-6|-|-|TRBV20-1
TGCAGTGCTAGCGACACGGGCGCCAGGCCACCCCTCCACTTT
CSASDTGARPPLHF
>TRBJ1-5|-|few|TRBV27
TGTGCCAGCAGTTTCTACGGGACCGGCAATCAGCCCCAGCATTTT
CASSFYGTGNQPQHF
>TRBJ1-1|-|-|TRBV5-4
TGTGCCAGCACCCAAGGAGGGGATCGGACTGAAGCTTTCTTT
CASTQGGDRTEAFF
>TRBJ2-3|TRBD2|few|TRBV20-1
TGCAGTGCAGCCTCCTCTGGACTAGCGGGAAGCACAGATACGCAGTATTTT
CSAASSGLAGSTDTQYF
>TRBJ1-6|-|few|TRBV27
TGTGCCAGCAGCCGAAAGGGGGATTCACCCCTCCACTTT
CASSRKGDSPLHF
>TRBJ2-6|TRBD1|-|TRBV2
TGTGCCGGTAGACAGGGGCTAAGCTCTGGGGCCAACGTCCTGACTTTC
CAGRQGLSSGANVLTF
>TRBJ1-5|TRBD1|once|TRBV20-1
TGCAGTGCTCGCCCGGGACAGGGGGCTGGGCAGCCCCAGCATTTT
CSARPGQGAGQPQHF
>TRBJ1-5|-|-|TRBV28
TGTGCCAGCAGTATAGGCCAAAGGGGGGGGAGCAATCAGCCCCAGCATTTT
CASSIGQRGGSNQPQHF
>TRBJ1-5|-|-|TRBV6-1
TGTGCCAGCACGCGGGAACAGGGTGGTACGCCCCAGCATTTT
CASTREQGGTPQHF
>TRBJ1-1|TRBD1|-|TRBV28
TGTGCCAGCAGGGCGACAGGGACTTTCTTT
CASRATGTFF
>TRBJ2-5|-|-|TRBV20-1
TGCAGTGCTAGGGCAGGGTTAGAGACCCAGTACTTC
CSARAGLETQYF
>TRBJ2-7|-|-|TRBV7-3
TGTGCCAGCAGCTTAGGGGAGGCGGGCAACGAGCAGTACTTC
CASSLGEAGNEQYF
>TRBJ1-5|-|-|TRBV2
TGTGCCAGCAGTGTGTTTAGGGGTCAGCCCCAGCATTTT
CASSVFRGQPQHF
>TRBJ2-2|-|-|TRBV14
TGTGCCAGCAGCCCCCTCCAACAGGGTCGCGGGGAGCTGTTTTTT
CASSPLQQGRGELFF
>TRBJ1-1|-|-|TRBV24-1
TGTGCCACCAGTGAGTCAGGCAGACAAGCTTTCTTT
CATSESGRQAFF
>TRBJ1-1|TRBD1|-|TRBV7-8
TGTGCCAGCAGCAGTTCGGGGACAGTAAAGACTGAAGCTTTCTTT
CASSSSGTVKTEAFF
>TRBJ2-6|-|few|TRBV6-5
TGTGCCAGCAGTTACTCTGGTGGGGCCAACGTCCTGACTTTC
CASSYSGGANVLTF
>TRBJ1-1|-|-|TRBV18
TGTGCCAGCTCACGGATCCGGGGGAACACTGAAGCTTTCTTT
CASSRIRGNTEAFF
>TRBJ2-6|-|-|TRBV19
TGTGCCAGTAGTATTCGGGAATTCGGGGCCAACGTCCTGACTTTC
CASSIREFGANVLTF
>TRBJ2-4|-|-|TRBV20-1
TGCAGTGCTTGGGCTTATAGCCAAAACATTCAGTACTTC
CSAWAYSQNIQYF
>TRBJ2-7|-|-|TRBV6-1
TGTGCCAGCATAGGGGCCTACGAGCAGTACTTC
CASIGAYEQYF
>TRBJ1-5|TRBD1|-|TRBV6-1
TGTGCCAGCAGTCCGGACAGGGGGAGCAATCAGCCCCAGCATTTT
CASSPDRGSNQPQHF
>TRBJ1-1|-|-|TRBV6-2/TRBV6-3
TGTGCCAGCAGCGCTTCCTTGAACACTGAAGCTTTCTTT
CASSASLNTEAFF
>TRBJ1-5|-|-|TRBV7-2
TGTGCCAGCAGCCTGACCGGGGCCTCCAATCAGCCCCAGCATTTT
CASSLTGASNQPQHF
>TRBJ1-2|TRBD1|-|TRBV7-9
TGTGCCAGCAGCTTGGGACAGGGGATTCCTTATGGCTACACCTTC
CASSLGQGIPYGYTF
>TRBJ2-1|TRBD2|-|TRBV20-1
TGCAGTGCTAGGGGAGGCGGTACTGGACTAGCTAGATTCGGTGAGCAGTTCTTC
CSARGGGTGLARFGEQFF
>TRBJ2-6|-|-|TRBV28
TGTGCCAGCACACAGGATGGGGCCAACGTCCTGACTTTC
CASTQDGANVLTF
>TRBJ1-1|-|few|TRBV5-5
TGTGCCAGCAGCCTCCTGGGGAACACTGAAGCTTTCTTT
CASSLLGNTEAFF
>TRBJ2-7|TRBD1|medium-sized|TRBV6-2/TRBV6-3
TGTGCCACCGCACGCGGACAGGTTATCTACGAGCAGTACTTC
CATARGQVIYEQYF
>TRBJ2-5|-|once|TRBV14
TGTGCCAGCAGCCAAGACAACGGTTACGACCAAGAGACCCAGTACTTC
CASSQDNGYDQETQYF
>TRBJ1-1|-|-|TRBV19
TGTGCCAGTAGCCACCCATACGGGAGTACTGAAGCTTTCTTT
CASSHPYGSTEAFF
>TRBJ1-2|TRBD1|-|TRBV28
TGTGCCAGCAGTTTCCCCGACAGGGGCCATGGCTACACCTTC
CASSFPDRGHGYTF
>TRBJ1-2|TRBD1|-|TRBV20-1
TGCAGTGCCGGAAGGGGACAGCTAGGGTTCTATGGCTACACCTTC
CSAGRGQLGFYGYTF
>TRBJ1-6|TRBD1|-|TRBV27
TGTGCCAGCAGATTCAGGGGGGATAATTCACCCCTCCACTTT
CASRFRGDNSPLHF
>TRBJ2-7|TRBD2|once|TRBV15
TGTGCCACCAGCAGAGGGGGTGGGGGGGACCACGAGCAGTACTTC
CATSRGGGGDHEQYF
>TRBJ2-7|-|once|TRBV7-9
TGTGCCAGCTCCTCTCGTAGCGCAACATACGAGCAGTACTTC
CASSSRSATYEQYF
>TRBJ1-5|-|medium-sized|TRBV19
TGTGCCAGTACATCCGGGTCGCCAGGGTACCAGCCCCAGCATTTT
CASTSGSPGYQPQHF
>TRBJ1-5|-|medium-sized|TRBV27
TGTGCCAGCAGTTTATCCCCGGGACCTTCTAGCAATCAGCCCCAGCATTTT
CASSLSPGPSSNQPQHF
>TRBJ2-1|TRBD2|-|TRBV6-1
TGTGCCAGCAGCGTAGAGGCTAGCGGGAGTGGTGAGCAGTTCTTC
CASSVEASGSGEQFF
>TRBJ1-5|TRBD1|-|TRBV27
TGTGCCAGCAGTTTAAGCCCCCTCAGGGGGCTATTGAGCAATCAGCCCCAGCATTTT
CASSLSPLRGLLSNQPQHF
>TRBJ2-5|TRBD2|-|TRBV6-2/TRBV6-3
TGTGCCAGCACCCAAGGACTAGGAAGGATGTTGACCCAGTACTTC
CASTQGLGRMLTQYF
>TRBJ2-2|-|-|TRBV7-3
TGTGCCAGCAGCCCAACTAGCCTCACCGGGGAGCTGTTTTTT
CASSPTSLTGELFF
>TRBJ2-1|TRBD2|few|TRBV20-1
TGCAGTGCTAGGTCTAGCGGGGACCCCTACAATGAGCAGTTCTTC
CSARSSGDPYNEQFF
>TRBJ2-1|TRBD2|-|TRBV19
TGTGCCAGTAGTAGTACTAGCGGGCCACCCTACAATGAGCAGTTCTTC
CASSSTSGPPYNEQFF